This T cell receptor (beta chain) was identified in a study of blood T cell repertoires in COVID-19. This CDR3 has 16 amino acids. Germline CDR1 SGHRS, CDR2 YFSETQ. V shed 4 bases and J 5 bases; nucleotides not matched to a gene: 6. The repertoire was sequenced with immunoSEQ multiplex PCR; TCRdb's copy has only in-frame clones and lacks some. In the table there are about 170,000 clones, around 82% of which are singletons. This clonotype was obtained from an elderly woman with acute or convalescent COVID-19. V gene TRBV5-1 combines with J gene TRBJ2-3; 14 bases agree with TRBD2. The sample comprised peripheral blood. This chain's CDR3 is CASSQGLAGAGDTQYF. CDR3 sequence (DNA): TGCGCCAGCAGCCAGGGACTAGCGGGAGCGGGAGATACGCAGTATTTT.